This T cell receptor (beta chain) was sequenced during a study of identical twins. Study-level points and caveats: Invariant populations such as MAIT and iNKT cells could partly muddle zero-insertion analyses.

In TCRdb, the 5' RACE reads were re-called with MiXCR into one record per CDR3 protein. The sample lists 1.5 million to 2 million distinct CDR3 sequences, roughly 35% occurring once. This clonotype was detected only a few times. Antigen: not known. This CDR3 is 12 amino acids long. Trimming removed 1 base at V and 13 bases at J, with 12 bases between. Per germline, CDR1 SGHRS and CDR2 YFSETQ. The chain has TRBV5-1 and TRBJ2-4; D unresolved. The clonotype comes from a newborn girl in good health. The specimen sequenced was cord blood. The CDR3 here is CASSLNTKSQYF. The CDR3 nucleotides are TGCGCCAGCAGCTTGAATACCAAGTCCCAGTACTTC.